The 16 T cell receptor beta chains presented below share a single source sample, sequenced in a study of blood T cell repertoires in COVID-19. The table came from immunoSEQ multiplex PCR; TCRdb's copy has only in-frame clones and leaves some out. Of 25,000 to 35,000 clones detected, about 85% appear once; the ten largest clones hold roughly 15%. Sequencing was done on a sample of peripheral blood. The receptor set was obtained from a woman between 55 and 75 years old with acute or convalescent COVID-19.

There are many counts of this clone. The V call is TRBV5-5, the J call TRBJ1-3; D gene unclear. This CDR3 has 14 amino acids. Germline CDR1 reads SGHKS; CDR2 reads YYEKEE (reference sequence). Trimming pared 1 base from V and 5 bases from J, leaving 10 bases between. The DNA for the CDR3 is TGTGCCAGCAGCTTGTCCGGGAGTCGAAACACCATATATTTT. Translating it yields CASSLSGSRNTIYF.

The chain carries TRBV27 and TRBJ1-1; D is uncertain. Germline V gene sequence: CDR1 MNHEY, CDR2 SMNVEV (reference sequence). The ends were cut back, 3 bases at V and 4 bases at J, with 12 bases in the middle. The CDR3 extends over 14 amino acids. The CDR3 spells CASSFGGRSTEAFF. In nucleotides, the CDR3 is TGTGCCAGCAGTTTTGGAGGGAGGAGCACTGAAGCTTTCTTT.

The gene calls are TRBV5-1 and TRBJ1-6; possible D gene TRBD1, 6 bases. Germline loops: CDR1 SGHRS, CDR2 YFSETQ. V gave up 0 bases and J gave up 7 bases, with 11 bases separating them. The CDR3 length is 15 residues. CDR3 nucleotides: TGCGCCAGCAGCTTGGGGGGGCTTGAGAATTCACCCCTCCACTTT. Protein: CASSLGGLENSPLHF.

The chain is built from TRBV7-3 and TRBJ2-2; TRBD2 is a possible D gene (5 bases). The CDR3 is made up of 14 amino acids. Trimming took 1 base from V and 4 from J, leaving 7 bases between them. CDR1 is SGHTA and CDR2 is FQGTGA in the germline V gene. The CDR3 DNA sequence: TGTGCCAGCAGCTTAAGGAGGCGCACCGGGGAGCTGTTTTTT. This encodes CASSLRRRTGELFF. Variable domain in full (rest from reference TRBV7-3 and TRBJ2-2): GAGVSQTPSNKVTEKGKYVELRCDPISGHTALYWYRQSLGQGPEFLIYFQGTGAADDSGLPNDRFFAVRPEGSVSTLKIQRTERGDSAVYLCASSLRRRTGELFFGEGSRLTVL.

The chain employs TRBV24-1 and TRBJ1-2, with TRBD1 identical over 7 bases. The CDR3 is 14 residues long. Germline values: CDR1 KGHDR, CDR2 SFDVKD. J was trimmed by 9 bases and V by 12 bases; bases with no gene match: 18. The CDR3 loop reads CAPFTGRGRLSYTF. The CDR3 region has the DNA TGTGCCCCCTTCACGGGAAGGGGGCGGTTAAGCTACACCTTC.

The chain uses TRBV27 and TRBJ1-5, with D unclear. Germline V gives CDR1 MNHEY, CDR2 SMNVEV (reference sequence). V was shortened by 0 bases and J by 7 bases, with 7 bases between the two germline ends. This CDR3 is built from 13 residues. Here the CDR3 DNA reads TGTGCCAGCAGTTTATCCCATGTCCAGCCCCAGCATTTT. Translation gives CASSLSHVQPQHF.

The sample holds a few counts of this clone. The chain combines TRBV5-4 with TRBJ2-7; no reliable D call. CDR3 length: 11 residues. Germline V gene data show CDR1 as SGHNT and CDR2 as YYREEE (reference sequence). V lost 3 bases to trimming and J lost 7 bases, with 8 bases between them. The CDR3 DNA reads as TGTGCCAGCAGCTCCCGTCAGGAGCAGTACTTC. Protein: CASSSRQEQYF. The entire variable domain, with the rest obtained from reference TRBV5-4 and TRBJ2-7, is as follows: ETGVTQSPTHLIKTRGQQVTLRCSSQSGHNTVSWYQQALGQGPQFIFQYYREEENGRGNFPPRFSGLQFPNYSSELNVNALELDDSALYLCASSSRQEQYFGPGTRLTVT.

This sequence joins TRBV19 and TRBJ1-3; D might be TRBD1 (6 bases). Per germline, CDR1 LNHDA and CDR2 SQIVND (reference sequence). The CDR3 contains 13 residues. Trimming cost V 6 bases and J 4 bases, with 10 bases left between them. The CDR3, as DNA: TGTGCCAGTAGAGGGGGATCGGGAAACACCATATATTTT. Residues: CASRGGSGNTIYF. Full variable domain (outside the CDR3, taken from reference TRBV19 and TRBJ1-3): DGGITQSPKYLFRKEGQNVTLSCEQNLNHDAMYWYRQDPGQGLRLIYYSQIVNDFQKGDIAEGYSVSREKKESFPLTVTSAQKNPTAFYLCASRGGSGNTIYFGEGSWLTVV.

The CDR3 DNA sequence: TGTGCCAGCCTCGGGGGGATCCAAGAGACCCAGTACTTC. It yields the protein CASLGGIQETQYF. V is TRBV6-5 and J is TRBJ2-5; 7 nucleotides align to TRBD2. This CDR3 region has 13 residues. After removal of 8 bases from V and 1 base from J, the junction contained 4 bases not matched to a gene. Germline CDR1 reads MNHEY; CDR2 reads SVGAGI.

The V call is TRBV28, the J call TRBJ2-7; TRBD1 agrees at 12 bases. V lost 7 bases and J lost 6; bases outside the gene matches: 13. This CDR3 spans 16 amino acids. Germline V gives CDR1 MDHEN, CDR2 SYDVKM. The CDR3 protein is CASIPLGQGALGEQYF. CDR3 nucleotide sequence: TGTGCCAGCATCCCGCTGGGACAGGGGGCTCTGGGCGAGCAGTACTTC. The full variable domain, its missing parts supplied by reference TRBV28 and TRBJ2-7, is DVKVTQSSRYLVKRTGEKVFLECVQDMDHENMFWYRQDPGLGLRLIYFSYDVKMKEKGDIPEGYSVSREKKERFSLILESASTNQTSMYLCASIPLGQGALGEQYFGPGTRLTVT.

The rearrangement joins TRBV2 to TRBJ2-3, with TRBD2 as a possible D gene (7 bases). The CDR3 is 13 residues long. Trimming removed 7 bases at V and 6 bases at J, with 14 bases between. The germline gives CDR1 SNHLY, CDR2 FYNNEI. The CDR3 bases are TGTGCCAGCAACGCGGGGGCGTTGGATACGCAGTATTTT. Translated: CASNAGALDTQYF.

This clone was seen a handful of times. The chain is built from TRBV2 and TRBJ1-2; weak D call: TRBD1 (5 bases). Between the trimmed V and J ends, which lost 6 bases and 1 base, there was a span of 15 bases. This CDR3 is 15 amino acids long. Germline values: CDR1 SNHLY, CDR2 FYNNEI. The CDR3 DNA is TGTGCCAGCAGGGCGGCAGGGCTAATTAACTATGGCTACACCTTC. It translates to CASRAAGLINYGYTF.

The chain joins TRBV9 to TRBJ2-1; 11 bases match TRBD2. Germline V gives CDR1 SGDLS, CDR2 YYNGEE. Unmatched junction bases numbered 3, after V lost 3 bases and J lost 4 bases. The CDR3 totals 15 residues. CDR3 residues: CASSATSGGYNEQFF. CDR3 coding DNA: TGTGCCAGCAGCGCAACTAGCGGGGGTTACAATGAGCAGTTCTTC.

The chain has TRBV19 and TRBJ2-5; possibly TRBD1 for D (5 bases). CDR3 length: 11 residues. Germline V lookup: CDR1 LNHDA, CDR2 SQIVND (reference sequence). V was trimmed by 8 bases and J by 5 bases, leaving 9 bases between them. As DNA, the CDR3 is TGTGCCAGTGGGGCCCTGGAGACCCAGTACTTC. Translated, it gives CASGALETQYF.

The chain uses TRBV4-1 and TRBJ2-1; 11 nucleotides agree with TRBD1. CDR1 is MGHRA and CDR2 is YSYEKL in the germline V gene. This CDR3 has 17 residues. J gave up 7 bases and V 3 bases, and 11 bases lay outside the gene matches. CDR3 bases: TGCGCCAGCAGCCAGACACACCGGGACAGGGGGTGGAATGAGCAGTTCTTC. It translates to CASSQTHRDRGWNEQFF.

This clone was recorded only once. This rearrangement joins TRBV13 to TRBJ2-2; 10 bases line up with TRBD2. CDR1 PRHDT and CDR2 FYEKMQ come from the germline V gene (reference sequence). CDR3 size: 17 residues. Trimming removed 1 base from V and 4 bases from J; junction bases left unmatched: 6. CDR3 sequence (DNA): TGTGCCAGCAGCTTAGATCAACTAGCGGGGAGCACCGGGGAGCTGTTTTTT. This sequence encodes CASSLDQLAGSTGELFF.